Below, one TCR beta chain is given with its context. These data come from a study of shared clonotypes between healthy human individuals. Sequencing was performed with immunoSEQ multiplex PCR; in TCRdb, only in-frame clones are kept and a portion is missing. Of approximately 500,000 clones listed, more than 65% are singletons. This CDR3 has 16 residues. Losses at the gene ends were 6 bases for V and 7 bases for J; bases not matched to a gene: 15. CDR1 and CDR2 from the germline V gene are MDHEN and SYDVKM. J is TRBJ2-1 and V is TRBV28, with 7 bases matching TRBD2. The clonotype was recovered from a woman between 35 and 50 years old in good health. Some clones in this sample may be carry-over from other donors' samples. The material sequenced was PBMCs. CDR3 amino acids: CASSQPRASGRNEQFF. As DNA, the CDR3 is TGTGCCAGCAGCCAGCCTCGGGCTAGCGGTCGAAATGAGCAGTTCTTC. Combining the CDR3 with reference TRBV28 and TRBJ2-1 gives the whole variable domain DVKVTQSSRYLVKRTGEKVFLECVQDMDHENMFWYRQDPGLGLRLIYFSYDVKMKEKGDIPEGYSVSREKKERFSLILESASTNQTSMYLCASSQPRASGRNEQFFGPGTRLTVL.